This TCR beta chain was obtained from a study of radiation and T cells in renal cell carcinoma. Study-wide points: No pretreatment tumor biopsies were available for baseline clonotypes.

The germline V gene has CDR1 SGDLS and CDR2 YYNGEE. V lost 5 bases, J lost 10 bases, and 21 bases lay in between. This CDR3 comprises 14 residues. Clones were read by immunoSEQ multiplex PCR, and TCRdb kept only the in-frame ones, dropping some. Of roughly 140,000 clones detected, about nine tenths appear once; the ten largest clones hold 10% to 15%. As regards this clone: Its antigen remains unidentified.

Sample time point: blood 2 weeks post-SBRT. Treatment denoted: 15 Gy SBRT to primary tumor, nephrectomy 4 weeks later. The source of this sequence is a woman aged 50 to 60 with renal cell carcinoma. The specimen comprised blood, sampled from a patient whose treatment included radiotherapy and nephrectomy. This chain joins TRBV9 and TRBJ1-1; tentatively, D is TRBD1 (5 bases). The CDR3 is CASSGTGPRGVAFF. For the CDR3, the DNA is TGTGCCAGCAGTGGCACCGGCCCGCGGGGCGTAGCTTTCTTT.